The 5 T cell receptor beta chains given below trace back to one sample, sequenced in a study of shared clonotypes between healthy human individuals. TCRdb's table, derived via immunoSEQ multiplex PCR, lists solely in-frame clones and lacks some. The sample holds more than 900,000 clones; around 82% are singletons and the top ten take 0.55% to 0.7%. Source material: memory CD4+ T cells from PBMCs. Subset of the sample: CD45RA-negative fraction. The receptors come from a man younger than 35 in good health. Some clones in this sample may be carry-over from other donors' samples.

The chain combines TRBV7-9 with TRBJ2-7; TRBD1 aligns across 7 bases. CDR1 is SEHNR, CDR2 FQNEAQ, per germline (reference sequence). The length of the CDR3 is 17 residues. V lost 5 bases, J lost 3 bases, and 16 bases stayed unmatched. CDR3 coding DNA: TGTGCCAGCAGCGACACTCGGACAGGCACCAGGGGCTACGAGCAGTACTTC. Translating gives CASSDTRTGTRGYEQYF.

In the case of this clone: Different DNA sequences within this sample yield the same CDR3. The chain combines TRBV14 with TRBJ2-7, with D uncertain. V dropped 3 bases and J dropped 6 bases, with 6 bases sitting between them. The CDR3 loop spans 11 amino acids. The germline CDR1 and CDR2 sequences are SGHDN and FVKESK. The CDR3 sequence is CASSQRSEQYF. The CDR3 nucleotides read TGTGCCAGCAGCCAGAGGTCCGAGCAGTACTTC.

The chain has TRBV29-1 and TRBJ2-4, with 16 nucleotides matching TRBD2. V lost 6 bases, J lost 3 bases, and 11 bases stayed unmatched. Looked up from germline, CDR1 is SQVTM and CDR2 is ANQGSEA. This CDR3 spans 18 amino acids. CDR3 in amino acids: CSVHPGLAGGRGKNIQYF. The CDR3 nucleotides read TGCAGCGTCCATCCGGGACTAGCGGGAGGGCGGGGCAAAAACATTCAGTACTTC.

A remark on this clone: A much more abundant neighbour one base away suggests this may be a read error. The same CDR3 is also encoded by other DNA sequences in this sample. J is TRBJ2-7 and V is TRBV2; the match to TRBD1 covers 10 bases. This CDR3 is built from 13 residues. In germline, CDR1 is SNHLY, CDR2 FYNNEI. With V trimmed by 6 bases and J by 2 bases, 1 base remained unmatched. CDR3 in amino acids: CASRGTGAYEQYF. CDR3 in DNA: TGTGCCAGCAGGGGGACAGGGGCCTACGAGCAGTACTTC. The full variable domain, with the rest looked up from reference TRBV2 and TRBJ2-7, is EPEVTQTPSHQVTQMGQEVILRCVPISNHLYFYWYRQILGQKVEFLVSFYNNEISEKSEIFDDQFSVERPDGSNFTLKIRSTKLEDSAMYFCASRGTGAYEQYFGPGTRLTVT.

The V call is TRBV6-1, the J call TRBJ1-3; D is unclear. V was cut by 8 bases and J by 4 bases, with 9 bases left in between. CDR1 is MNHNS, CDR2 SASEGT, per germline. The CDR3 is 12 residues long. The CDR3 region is CASHTAGNTIYF. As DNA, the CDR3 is TGTGCCAGCCATACCGCCGGAAACACCATATATTTT.